Below, 32 T cell receptor beta chains from the same sample are listed, as sequenced in a study of CD8+ T cells in alopecia areata. Investigators isolated RNA and reverse transcribed it into cDNA to act as the sequencing template. Repertoires were generated with immunoSEQ multiplex PCR, while TCRdb's copy carries only in-frame clones and drops some. The data contain about 23,000 clones, under 60% of them singletons. The material sequenced was NKG2D-high CD8+ T cells sorted from blood. The receptors stem from a human donor with alopecia areata.

This chain links TRBV7-8 with TRBJ2-4, with 12 bases fitting TRBD2. Trimming removed 4 bases from V and 8 bases from J; junction bases left unmatched: 12. Germline CDR1 SGHVS, CDR2 FQNEAQ. The CDR3 is made up of 17 amino acids. The chain's CDR3 is CASSSPTSGRSLDIQYF. The DNA for the CDR3 is TGTGCCAGCAGCTCCCCTACTAGCGGGAGGTCCCTGGACATTCAGTACTTC.

This clone was seen a handful of times. The chain has TRBV10-2 and TRBJ1-5, with unresolved D. From germline, CDR1 is WSHSY and CDR2 SAAADI. The CDR3 runs to 14 residues. V shed 6 bases and J shed 7 bases, with 16 bases lying between them. DNA for the CDR3: TGCGCCAGCAGAACTGGAGTGTACAACCAGCCCCAGCATTTT. Residues: CASRTGVYNQPQHF.

The chain recombines TRBV5-6 with TRBJ1-1, with TRBD1 as a possible D gene (5 bases). CDR3 length equals 14 residues. The V gene's germline CDR1 is SGHDT and CDR2 YYEEEE. V was clipped by 2 bases and J by 1 base, with 9 bases between them. Written as DNA, the CDR3 is TGTGCCAGCAGCTTTGGGGCGGGGAACACTGAAGCTTTCTTT. It encodes CASSFGAGNTEAFF. Supplemented by reference TRBV5-6 and TRBJ1-1, the full variable domain reads DAGVTQSPTHLIKTRGQQVTLRCSPKSGHDTVSWYQQALGQGPQFIFQYYEEEERQRGNFPDRFSGHQFPNYSSELNVNALLLGDSALYLCASSFGAGNTEAFFGQGTRLTVV.

The chain joins TRBV13 to TRBJ2-7; a weak D match, TRBD1 (6 bases). The CDR3 has 16 residues. The germline V gene encodes CDR1 PRHDT and CDR2 FYEKMQ (reference sequence). V lost 6 bases to trimming and J lost 1 base, with 19 bases between them. The CDR3 nucleotides read TGTGCCAGCAGTCCTCCTGGGGGCCTAACATCCTACGAGCAGTACTTC. Its protein is CASSPPGGLTSYEQYF.

In nucleotides, the CDR3 is TGCAGCGCTCTGCTGCCCGCGGACAGGGACCAAAACACCGGGGAGCTGTTTTTT. This translates into CSALLPADRDQNTGELFF. The chain couples TRBV29-1 to TRBJ2-2; 8 bases fit TRBD1. The CDR3 spans 18 residues. V dropped 7 bases and J dropped 2; count of bases not matched to a gene: 18. From germline, CDR1 is SQVTM and CDR2 ANQGSEA.

The chain uses TRBV19 and TRBJ1-1, with D perhaps TRBD1 (6 bases). CDR3 size: 12 residues. V lost 9 bases to trimming and J lost 2 bases, with 10 bases between them. CDR1 and CDR2 (germline): LNHDA, SQIVND (reference sequence). The chain's CDR3 is CASGTQNTEAFF. CDR3 bases: TGTGCCAGCGGGACACAAAACACTGAAGCTTTCTTT.

V and J are TRBV6-5 and TRBJ1-1; possibly TRBD1 for D (5 bases). V dropped 2 bases and J dropped 4 bases, with 11 bases sitting between them. Germline CDR1 reads MNHEY; CDR2 reads SVGAGI. The CDR3 runs to 14 residues. CDR3 in amino acids: CASSYGAGTTEAFF. The CDR3 nucleotides read TGTGCCAGCAGTTACGGCGCAGGGACCACTGAAGCTTTCTTT.

The rearrangement joins TRBV5-1 to TRBJ2-7; 11 nucleotides agree with TRBD2. V dropped 6 bases and J dropped 6; count of bases not matched to a gene: 14. This CDR3 has 16 amino acids. The germline CDR1 and CDR2 sequences are SGHRS and YFSETQ. The chain's CDR3 is CASTLSETSGMSEQYF. In DNA form, the CDR3 reads TGCGCCAGCACCCTATCCGAGACTAGCGGGATGAGCGAGCAGTACTTC.

This clone was counted once. The chain carries TRBV13 and TRBJ1-6; a weak D match, TRBD1 (6 bases). The V gene's germline CDR1 is PRHDT and CDR2 FYEKMQ (reference sequence). The ends were cut back, 5 bases at V and 7 bases at J, with 12 bases in the middle. CDR3 size: 14 residues. The DNA of the CDR3 is TGTGCCAGCAGCCCCGGGACACCGAATTCACCCCTCCACTTT. This encodes CASSPGTPNSPLHF.

The V and J genes are TRBV11-2 and TRBJ2-1; the match to TRBD2 covers 8 bases. Germline lookup yields CDR1 SGHAT and CDR2 FQNNGV. This CDR3 contains 16 residues. The V and J ends lost 2 bases and 9 bases, in that order; junction bases with no gene match: 12. CDR3: CASSLNGRAHPSEQFF. The DNA for the CDR3 is TGTGCCAGCAGCTTAAACGGGAGGGCCCACCCGAGTGAGCAGTTCTTC.

V is TRBV5-4 and J is TRBJ2-4; TRBD2 aligns across 8 bases. After removal of 4 bases from V and 5 bases from J, the junction contained 8 bases not matched to a gene. The CDR3 totals 15 residues. Germline-derived CDR1 and CDR2 are SGHNT and YYREEE (reference sequence). The DNA of the CDR3 is TGTGCCAGCAGCCCGGGACTAGGGACGGAAAACATTCAGTACTTC. Translated: CASSPGLGTENIQYF.

There are a few counts of this clone. This sequence joins TRBV28 and TRBJ2-7; unclear D gene. Trimming removed 3 bases from V and 0 bases from J, with 0 bases in between. This CDR3 region has 11 residues. The V gene's germline CDR1 is MDHEN and CDR2 SYDVKM. In nucleotides, the CDR3 is TGTGCCAGCAGTTTCTCCTACGAGCAGTACTTC. Protein: CASSFSYEQYF.

The rearrangement links TRBV7-9 to TRBJ2-7; 7 nucleotides match TRBD1. CDR1 SEHNR and CDR2 FQNEAQ come from the germline V gene (reference sequence). The CDR3 loop spans 17 amino acids. V lost 5 bases, J lost 1 base, and 14 bases stayed unmatched. The CDR3 protein is CASSPTTRQGRSYEQYF. CDR3 coding DNA: TGTGCCAGCAGCCCTACAACCAGACAGGGTAGGTCCTACGAGCAGTACTTC.

This clone has only a few counts. The chain joins TRBV4-1 to TRBJ1-2; D unresolved. Trimming stripped 1 base from V and 3 bases from J, with 9 bases between. Germline V CDR1 and CDR2: MGHRA, YSYEKL. This CDR3 has 14 amino acids. CDR3 sequence: CASSQAGRDYGYTF. DNA for the CDR3: TGCGCCAGCAGCCAAGCTGGTAGGGACTATGGCTACACCTTC.

CDR3 amino acids: CASSHPPGGALHEQYF. CDR3 nucleotide sequence: TGTGCCAGCAGCCACCCCCCGGGGGGAGCCCTCCACGAGCAGTACTTC. The chain uses TRBV27 and TRBJ2-7, with 7 bases that match TRBD2. Germline V gives CDR1 MNHEY, CDR2 SMNVEV (reference sequence). Trimming removed 6 bases from V and 5 bases from J; junction bases left unmatched: 16. The CDR3 totals 16 residues.

This chain joins TRBV29-1 and TRBJ1-2; D may be TRBD1 (6 bases). CDR3 length: 12 residues. Trimming took 6 bases from V and 7 from J, leaving 15 bases between them. Germline lookup yields CDR1 SQVTM and CDR2 ANQGSEA. The CDR3 is CSVSGGRGGYTF. CDR3 nucleotides: TGCAGCGTGTCGGGGGGCAGGGGTGGCTACACCTTC.

V usage is TRBV7-9 and J usage is TRBJ2-7, with D tentatively TRBD1 (6 bases). In germline, CDR1 is SEHNR, CDR2 FQNEAQ (reference sequence). CDR3 length: 15 amino acids. Trimming removed 6 bases at V and 6 bases at J, with 21 bases between. CDR3 in amino acids: CASSDAYRVEGEQYF. The CDR3 DNA is TGTGCCAGCAGTGATGCGTACAGGGTTGAAGGCGAGCAGTACTTC.

V gene TRBV7-9 combines with J gene TRBJ2-7; no clear D. The CDR3 is 12 amino acids. V lost 1 base and J 2 bases, leaving 3 bases between the germline ends. CDR1 and CDR2 (germline): SEHNR, FQNEAQ (reference sequence). For the CDR3, the DNA is TGTGCCAGCAGCTTAGTCACCTACGAGCAGTACTTC. It encodes CASSLVTYEQYF.

The chain joins TRBV18 to TRBJ2-5; D is uncertain. CDR3 size: 13 residues. V lost 3 bases and J 5 bases, leaving 10 bases between the germline ends. The germline CDR1 and CDR2 sequences are KGHSH and LQKENI. The CDR3 sequence is CASSPRRAETQYF. The CDR3 DNA follows: TGTGCCAGCTCACCTCGACGGGCGGAGACCCAGTACTTC. Together with reference TRBV18 and TRBJ2-5, the CDR3 gives the full variable domain: NAGVMQNPRHLVRRRGQEARLRCSPMKGHSHVYWYRQLPEEGLKFMVYLQKENIIDESGMPKERFSAEFPKEGPSILRIQQVVRGDSAAYFCASSPRRAETQYFGPGTRLLVL.

The chain employs TRBV27 and TRBJ2-7, with 9 bases matching TRBD2. The CDR3 has 16 amino acids. V gave up 3 bases and J gave up 6 bases; unmatched junction bases: 12. Germline V gene sequence: CDR1 MNHEY, CDR2 SMNVEV (reference sequence). This chain's CDR3 is CASSLGWREGRSEQYF. The DNA of the CDR3 is TGTGCCAGCAGTTTGGGGTGGCGGGAGGGCCGTTCCGAGCAGTACTTC.

The chain combines TRBV6-1 with TRBJ2-5, with D maybe TRBD2 (6 bases). Trimming stripped 8 bases from V and 3 bases from J, with 7 bases between. CDR1 is MNHNS and CDR2 is SASEGT in the germline V gene. The CDR3 extends over 11 amino acids. The CDR3 here is CASREKETQYF. The CDR3, as DNA: TGTGCCAGCCGGGAGAAAGAGACCCAGTACTTC.

The chain is built from TRBV28 and TRBJ1-2; 10 bases line up with TRBD1. There are 15 residues in the CDR3. Germline CDR1 MDHEN, CDR2 SYDVKM. The J segment lost 5 bases and the V segment lost 6 bases, leaving 9 bases of the junction unmatched. The CDR3 here is CASSPLRQGAYGYTF. CDR3 nucleotide sequence: TGTGCCAGCAGCCCCCTACGACAGGGGGCGTATGGCTACACCTTC.

V and J are TRBV10-3 and TRBJ2-1, with 11 bases that match TRBD2. The trim removed 3 bases at V and 4 bases at J, leaving 5 bases unmatched. There are 16 residues in the CDR3. Per the germline V gene, CDR1 is ENHRY and CDR2 is SYGVKD. As DNA, the CDR3 is TGTGCCATCAGTGACCCGGGACTAGCGGCATACAATGAGCAGTTCTTC. Translating it yields CAISDPGLAAYNEQFF.

This clone was observed a few times. The chain recombines TRBV7-9 with TRBJ2-7; unclear D gene. V dropped 5 bases and J dropped 4 bases, with 9 bases sitting between them. CDR1 and CDR2 (germline): SEHNR, FQNEAQ (reference sequence). This CDR3 region has 12 residues. The CDR3 here is CASSQFGYEQYF. The CDR3, as DNA: TGTGCCAGCAGCCAGTTTGGTTACGAGCAGTACTTC.

Only a few counts were recorded for this clone. V usage is TRBV5-1 and J usage is TRBJ2-1; TRBD2 aligns across 9 bases. Germline values: CDR1 SGHRS, CDR2 YFSETQ. The V gene end was trimmed by 7 bases and the J gene end by 2 bases; junction bases not matched to a gene: 4. The CDR3 spans 14 residues. CDR3 in amino acids: CASGLAGTYNEQFF. CDR3 DNA: TGCGCCAGCGGGCTAGCGGGGACCTACAATGAGCAGTTCTTC.

The chain uses TRBV6-5 and TRBJ2-7, with D maybe TRBD2 (5 bases). The V end lost 6 bases, the J end lost 4 bases, and 16 bases lay between the germline ends. The CDR3 extends over 14 amino acids. Germline-derived CDR1 and CDR2 are MNHEY and SVGAGI. The CDR3 region is CASRQAETFYEQYF. In DNA form, the CDR3 reads TGTGCCAGCAGACAAGCGGAGACCTTTTACGAGCAGTACTTC.

The chain links TRBV14 to TRBJ2-7; possibly TRBD1 for D (8 bases). CDR1 and CDR2 (germline): SGHDN, FVKESK. Trimming left V 1 base short and J 2 bases short, with 15 bases between. This CDR3 region has 16 residues. Written as DNA, the CDR3 is TGTGCCAGCAGCCAAGGGACAACAGGGGGGGCCTACGAGCAGTACTTC. This codes for CASSQGTTGGAYEQYF.

The V call is TRBV2, the J call TRBJ2-7, with 9 positions matching TRBD1. Germline CDR1 and CDR2: SNHLY and FYNNEI. The trim removed 5 bases at V and 1 base at J, leaving 3 bases unmatched. The CDR3 consists of 14 residues. The CDR3 is CASSPGTGSYEQYF. DNA of the CDR3: TGTGCCAGCAGTCCCGGGACAGGGTCCTACGAGCAGTACTTC.

The chain joins TRBV27 to TRBJ2-3; possible D gene TRBD1, 5 bases. Per germline, CDR1 MNHEY and CDR2 SMNVEV (reference sequence). The V end lost 4 bases, the J end lost 4 bases, and 18 bases lay between the germline ends. This CDR3 is built from 16 residues. The CDR3 loop is CASSYLFQSGPDTQYF. Here the CDR3 DNA reads TGTGCCAGCAGTTACCTTTTTCAGTCAGGGCCAGATACGCAGTATTTT.

The rearrangement uses TRBV7-9 and TRBJ2-7; no definite D call. This CDR3 is built from 15 residues. The V gene's germline CDR1 is SEHNR and CDR2 FQNEAQ (reference sequence). The germline V and J ends were trimmed by 4 bases and 0 bases, with 13 bases remaining between them. CDR3 in DNA: TGTGCCAGCAGCTACAGACGTTTTAGCTCCTACGAGCAGTACTTC. Translated, it gives CASSYRRFSSYEQYF.

The chain combines TRBV27 with TRBJ2-6; possibly TRBD2 for D (5 bases). Germline-derived CDR1 and CDR2 are MNHEY and SMNVEV (reference sequence). V lost 1 base to trimming and J lost 0 bases, with 7 bases between them. This CDR3 has 16 residues. This CDR3 is CASSLLRGSGANVLTF. CDR3 bases: TGTGCCAGCAGTTTATTACGGGGCTCTGGGGCCAACGTCCTGACTTTC.

The sample holds a few counts of this clone. The V call is TRBV5-1, the J call TRBJ2-5; 8 bases line up with TRBD1. V was pared by 2 bases and J by 5 bases, with 14 bases of the junction left unmatched. Germline CDR1 SGHRS, CDR2 YFSETQ. The CDR3 runs to 17 residues. CDR3 in amino acids: CASSFHPDRVGEETQYF. CDR3 DNA: TGCGCCAGCAGCTTTCACCCGGACAGGGTGGGAGAGGAGACCCAGTACTTC.